The clone carrying this T cell receptor (beta chain) was counted a single time. Produced via immunoSEQ multiplex PCR; TCRdb's table is partial and in-frame only. The sample records some 77,000 clones, around 93% being singletons. The record originates from a study of graft-versus-host responses after intestinal transplantation. V lost 3 bases and J 0 bases, leaving 14 bases between the germline ends. CDR3 length equals 16 residues. The V gene's germline CDR1 is SNHLY and CDR2 FYNNEI. The specimen was PBMCs, collected 98 days after intestinal transplantation. This TCR was recovered from a human patient who received an intestinal transplant, so some T cells may come from the graft donor. The chain employs TRBV2 and TRBJ1-1, with D perhaps matching TRBD1 (5 bases). DNA of the CDR3: TGTGCCAGCAGTGAGGGTCCGGGACGTCTGAACACTGAAGCTTTCTTT. Translating it yields CASSEGPGRLNTEAFF.